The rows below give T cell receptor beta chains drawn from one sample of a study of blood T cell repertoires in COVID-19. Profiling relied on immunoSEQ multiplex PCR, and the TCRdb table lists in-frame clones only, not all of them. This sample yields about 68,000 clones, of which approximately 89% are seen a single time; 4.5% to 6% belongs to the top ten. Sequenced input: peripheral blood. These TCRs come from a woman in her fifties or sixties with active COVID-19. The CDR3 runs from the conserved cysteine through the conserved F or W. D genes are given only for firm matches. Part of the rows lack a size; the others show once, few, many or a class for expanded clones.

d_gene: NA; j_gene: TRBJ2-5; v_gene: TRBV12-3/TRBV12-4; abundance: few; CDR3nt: TGTGCCAGCAGTAATAGCGGTCTCGCGGCCCAGTACTTC; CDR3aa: CASSNSGLAAQYF
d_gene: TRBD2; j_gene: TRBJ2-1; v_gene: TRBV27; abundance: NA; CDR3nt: TGTGCCAGCAGTTTAGTTGGGTTTAGCGGGAGCTCCTACAATGAGCAGTTCTTC; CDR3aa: CASSLVGFSGSSYNEQFF
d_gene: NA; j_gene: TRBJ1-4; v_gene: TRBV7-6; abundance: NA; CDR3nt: TGTGCCAGCAGCCGTACCCCTGGGGGGACTAATGAAAAACTGTTTTTT; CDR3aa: CASSRTPGGTNEKLFF
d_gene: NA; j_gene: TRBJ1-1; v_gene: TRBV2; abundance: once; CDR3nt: TGTGCCAGCAGTGAATTTCGGGGGACCTTCACTGAAGCTTTCTTT; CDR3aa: CASSEFRGTFTEAFF
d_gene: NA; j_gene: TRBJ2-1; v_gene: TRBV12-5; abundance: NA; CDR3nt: TGTGCTAGTGGTCATCAGGGACATAATGAGCAGTTCTTC; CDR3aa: CASGHQGHNEQFF
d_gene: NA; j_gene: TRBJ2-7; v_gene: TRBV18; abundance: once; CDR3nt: TGTGCCAGCTCACCGGGGGGTCGCGAGCAGTACTTC; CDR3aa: CASSPGGREQYF
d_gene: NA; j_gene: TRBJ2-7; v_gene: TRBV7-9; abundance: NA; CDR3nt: TGTGCCAGCAGCTTAGAGGAGGTTAAAGCGTACGAGCAGTACTTC; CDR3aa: CASSLEEVKAYEQYF
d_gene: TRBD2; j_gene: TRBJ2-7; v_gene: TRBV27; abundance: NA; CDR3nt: TGTGCCAGCAGTTTAACTAGCGGGGTAGGCTACGAGCAGTACTTC; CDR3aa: CASSLTSGVGYEQYF
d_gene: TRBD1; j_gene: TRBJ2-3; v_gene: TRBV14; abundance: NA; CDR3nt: TGTGCCAGCAGCCGAGGGGGCGCAAGGACAGATACGCAGTATTTT; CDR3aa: CASSRGGARTDTQYF
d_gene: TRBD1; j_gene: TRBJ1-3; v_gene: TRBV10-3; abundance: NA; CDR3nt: TGTGCCATCAGGGGGACAGGGAGGACAGACACCATATATTTT; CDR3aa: CAIRGTGRTDTIYF
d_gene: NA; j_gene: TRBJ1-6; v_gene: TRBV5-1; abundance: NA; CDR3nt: TGCGCCAGCAGCCCGGAAGGGGATCGCCTCCACTTT; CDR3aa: CASSPEGDRLHF
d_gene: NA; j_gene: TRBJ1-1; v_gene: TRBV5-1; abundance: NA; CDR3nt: TGCGCCAGCAGCTCGGGACATTCTATGAACACTGAAGCTTTCTTT; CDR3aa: CASSSGHSMNTEAFF
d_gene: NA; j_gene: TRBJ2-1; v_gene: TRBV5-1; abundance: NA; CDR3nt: TGCGCCAGCAGCCCTGGTGGACTCTTAGCTTACAATGAGCAGTTCTTC; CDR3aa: CASSPGGLLAYNEQFF
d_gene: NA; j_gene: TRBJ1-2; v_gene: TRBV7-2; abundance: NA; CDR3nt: TGTGCCAGCAGCATAGCATGGAGGGACTATGGCTACACCTTC; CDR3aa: CASSIAWRDYGYTF
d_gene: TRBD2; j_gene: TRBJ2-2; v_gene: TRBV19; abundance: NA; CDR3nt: TGTGCCAGTAGCTACCCCTCGACTAGCGGGGGGCTTGGGGAGCTGTTTTTT; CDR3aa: CASSYPSTSGGLGELFF
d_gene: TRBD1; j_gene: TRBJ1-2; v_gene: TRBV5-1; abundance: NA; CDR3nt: TGCGCCAGCAGCTTGGTCCAGGGGGATGACTACACCTTC; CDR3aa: CASSLVQGDDYTF
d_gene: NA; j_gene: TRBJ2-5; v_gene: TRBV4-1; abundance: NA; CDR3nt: TGCGCCAGCAGCCAATCATTATCGGTACGGGAGACCCAGTACTTC; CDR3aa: CASSQSLSVRETQYF
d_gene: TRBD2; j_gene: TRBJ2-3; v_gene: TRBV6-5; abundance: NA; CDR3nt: TGTGCCAGCAGTTATAGCGGGCTAAGCACAGATACGCAGTATTTT; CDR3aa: CASSYSGLSTDTQYF
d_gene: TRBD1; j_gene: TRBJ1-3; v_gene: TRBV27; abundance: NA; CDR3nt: TGTGCCAGCAGTCCACGACAGGGCACTCCAGGAAACACCATATATTTT; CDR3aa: CASSPRQGTPGNTIYF
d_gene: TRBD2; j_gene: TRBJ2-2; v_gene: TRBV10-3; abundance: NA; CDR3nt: TGTGCCATCAGTGAGTCGTCACTAGCGGATGTCACCGGGGAGCTGTTTTTT; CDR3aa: CAISESSLADVTGELFF
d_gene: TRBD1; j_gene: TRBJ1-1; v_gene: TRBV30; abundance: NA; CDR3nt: TGTGCCTGGAGTGGAGACAGGGGCCTTGAAGCTTTCTTT; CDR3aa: CAWSGDRGLEAFF
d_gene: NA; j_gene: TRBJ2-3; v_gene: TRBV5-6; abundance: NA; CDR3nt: TGTGCCAGCAGCTTGGAGCTTACCACTACAGATACGCAGTATTTT; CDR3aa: CASSLELTTTDTQYF
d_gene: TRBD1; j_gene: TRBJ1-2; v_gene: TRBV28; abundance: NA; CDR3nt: TGTGCCAGCAGGGGGACCGGGACAGGATTTATTGGCTACACCTTC; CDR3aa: CASRGTGTGFIGYTF
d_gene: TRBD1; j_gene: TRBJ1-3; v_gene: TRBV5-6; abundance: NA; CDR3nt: TGTGCCAGCAGCTTGGGACAGGGACCTTCTGGAAACACCATATATTTT; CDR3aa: CASSLGQGPSGNTIYF
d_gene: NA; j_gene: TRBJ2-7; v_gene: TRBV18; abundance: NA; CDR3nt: TGTGCCAGCTCACCACGGTCACTGCAATACGAGCAGTACTTC; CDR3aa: CASSPRSLQYEQYF
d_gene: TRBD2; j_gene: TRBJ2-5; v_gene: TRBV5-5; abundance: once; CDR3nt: TGTGCCAGCAGCCGGGGGGACGGGCTCGCGGAAGAGACCCAGTACTTC; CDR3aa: CASSRGDGLAEETQYF
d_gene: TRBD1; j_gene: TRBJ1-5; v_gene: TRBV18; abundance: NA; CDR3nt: TGTGCCAGCTCACCAACAGGCGAGACAGGGGTCGGCAATCAGCCCCAGCATTTT; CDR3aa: CASSPTGETGVGNQPQHF
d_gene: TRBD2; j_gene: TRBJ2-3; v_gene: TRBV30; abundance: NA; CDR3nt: TGTGCCTGGAGTGTAGGGTCAGCGGGAGAGGATACGCAGTATTTT; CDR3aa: CAWSVGSAGEDTQYF
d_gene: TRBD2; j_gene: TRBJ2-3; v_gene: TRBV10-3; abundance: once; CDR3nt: TGTGCCATCAGGACTAGCGGGAGAACAGATACGCAGTATTTT; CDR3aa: CAIRTSGRTDTQYF